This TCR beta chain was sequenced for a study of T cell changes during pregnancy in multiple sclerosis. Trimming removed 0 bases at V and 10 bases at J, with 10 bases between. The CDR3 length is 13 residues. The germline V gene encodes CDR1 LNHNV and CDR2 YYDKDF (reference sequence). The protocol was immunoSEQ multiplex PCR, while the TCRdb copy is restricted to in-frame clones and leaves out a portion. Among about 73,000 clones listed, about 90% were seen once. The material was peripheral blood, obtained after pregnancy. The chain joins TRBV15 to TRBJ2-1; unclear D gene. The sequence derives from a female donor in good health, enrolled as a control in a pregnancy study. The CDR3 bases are TGTGCCACCAGCAGAGATGGAATCGGGGAGCAGTTCTTC. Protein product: CATSRDGIGEQFF.